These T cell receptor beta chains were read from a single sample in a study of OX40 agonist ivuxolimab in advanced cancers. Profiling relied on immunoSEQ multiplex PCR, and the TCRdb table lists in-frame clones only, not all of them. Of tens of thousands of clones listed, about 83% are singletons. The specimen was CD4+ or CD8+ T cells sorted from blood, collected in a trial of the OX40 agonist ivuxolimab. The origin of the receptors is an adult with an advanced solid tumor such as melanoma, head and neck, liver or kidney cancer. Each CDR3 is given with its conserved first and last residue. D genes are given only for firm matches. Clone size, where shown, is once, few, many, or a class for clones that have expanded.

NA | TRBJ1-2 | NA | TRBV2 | CASSSQDGYTF | TGTGCCAGCAGTTCACAGGATGGCTACACCTTC
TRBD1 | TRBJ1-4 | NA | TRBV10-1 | CASSLDRAGKLFF | TGCGCCAGCAGCCTTGACAGGGCCGGGAAACTGTTTTTT
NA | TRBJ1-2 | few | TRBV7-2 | CASSPTGTYGYTF | TGTGCCAGCAGCCCGACAGGAACCTATGGCTACACCTTC
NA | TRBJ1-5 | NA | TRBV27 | CASSLKGDGQSYQPQHF | TGTGCCAGCAGTCTTAAGGGAGATGGGCAGTCTTATCAGCCCCAGCATTTT
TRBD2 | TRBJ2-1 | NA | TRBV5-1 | CASSSSGSSYNEQFF | TGCGCCAGCAGCTCGAGCGGGAGTTCCTACAATGAGCAGTTCTTC
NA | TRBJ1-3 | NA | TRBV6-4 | CASSAQHKPPSGNTIYF | TGTGCCAGCAGTGCCCAACACAAGCCGCCATCTGGAAACACCATATATTTT
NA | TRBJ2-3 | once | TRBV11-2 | CASSPRGASTDTQYF | TGTGCCAGCAGCCCCCGCGGAGCTAGCACAGATACGCAGTATTTT
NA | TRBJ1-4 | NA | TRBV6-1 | CASLRDPRGEKLFF | TGTGCCAGCCTAAGGGACCCCCGGGGCGAAAAACTGTTTTTT
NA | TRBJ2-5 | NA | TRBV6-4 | CASSDSNGETQYF | TGTGCCAGCAGTGACTCGAATGGAGAGACCCAGTACTTC
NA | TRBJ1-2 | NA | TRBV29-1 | CSVGTPRQSNYGYTF | TGCAGCGTCGGGACACCCCGGCAGAGCAACTATGGCTACACCTTC
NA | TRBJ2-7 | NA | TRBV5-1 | CASSPSGDAYEQYF | TGCGCCAGCAGCCCCAGTGGGGATGCCTACGAGCAGTACTTC
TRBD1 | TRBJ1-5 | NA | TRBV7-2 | CASSPRAGGNQPQHF | TGTGCCAGCAGCCCAAGGGCAGGGGGGAATCAGCCCCAGCATTTT
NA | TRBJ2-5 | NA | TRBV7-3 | CASSPGQLETQYF | TGTGCCAGCAGCCCTGGACAGCTAGAGACCCAGTACTTC
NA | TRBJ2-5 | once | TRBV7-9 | CASRSRGGSETQYF | TGTGCCAGCAGATCTAGGGGGGGGAGTGAGACCCAGTACTTC
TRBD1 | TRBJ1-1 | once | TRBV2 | CASTAGGGTEAFF | TGTGCCAGCACCGCAGGGGGCGGGACTGAAGCTTTCTTT
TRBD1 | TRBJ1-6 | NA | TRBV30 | CAWSKGQDNSPLHF | TGTGCCTGGAGTAAGGGACAGGATAATTCACCCCTCCACTTT
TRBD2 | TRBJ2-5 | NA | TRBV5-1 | CASSRSGGATETQYF | TGCGCCAGCAGCCGGAGCGGGGGGGCCACGGAGACCCAGTACTTC
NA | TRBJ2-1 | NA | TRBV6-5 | CASNTRGRDNEQFF | TGTGCCAGCAATACCAGGGGTAGGGACAATGAGCAGTTCTTC
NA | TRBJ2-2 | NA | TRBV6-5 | CASRGTGGTGELFF | TGTGCCAGCAGGGGAACAGGCGGAACCGGGGAGCTGTTTTTT
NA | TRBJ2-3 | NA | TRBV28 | CASSPLKISPTDTQYF | TGTGCCAGCAGTCCTTTGAAAATCTCCCCCACAGATACGCAGTATTTT
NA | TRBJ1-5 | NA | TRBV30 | CAWKGDNNQPQHF | TGTGCCTGGAAGGGGGATAACAATCAGCCCCAGCATTTT
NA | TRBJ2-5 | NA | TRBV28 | CASSSPSKQGQETQYF | TGTGCCAGCAGTTCCCCTTCCAAACAGGGTCAAGAGACCCAGTACTTC
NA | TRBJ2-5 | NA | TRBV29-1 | CSVRPGSWETQYF | TGCAGCGTTCGACCCGGGTCATGGGAGACCCAGTACTTC
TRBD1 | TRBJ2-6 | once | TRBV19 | CASSTTGAGANVLTF | TGTGCCAGTAGTACGACAGGGGCTGGGGCCAACGTCCTGACTTTC
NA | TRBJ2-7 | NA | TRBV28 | CASSLVASSHEQYF | TGTGCCAGCAGTTTAGTGGCTAGCAGTCACGAGCAGTACTTC
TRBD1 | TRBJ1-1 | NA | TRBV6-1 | CASSRQGRAFF | TGTGCCAGCAGTCGACAGGGTAGGGCTTTCTTT
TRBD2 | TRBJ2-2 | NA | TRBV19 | CASSLGLAAPNTGELFF | TGTGCCAGTAGCCTGGGACTAGCGGCCCCGAACACCGGGGAGCTGTTTTTT
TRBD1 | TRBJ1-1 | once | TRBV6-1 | CASIDTGGRDTEAFF | TGTGCCAGCATTGATACAGGGGGCCGGGACACTGAAGCTTTCTTT
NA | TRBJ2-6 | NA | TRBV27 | CASSLRTHSGANVLTF | TGTGCCAGCAGTCTCAGGACCCACTCTGGGGCCAACGTCCTGACTTTC
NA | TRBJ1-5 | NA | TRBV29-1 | CSVVEGYNQPQHF | TGCAGCGTTGTGGAAGGGTACAACCAGCCCCAGCATTTT
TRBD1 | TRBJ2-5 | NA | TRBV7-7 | CASSLASTGETQYF | TGTGCTAGCAGCTTAGCGTCGACAGGGGAGACCCAGTACTTC
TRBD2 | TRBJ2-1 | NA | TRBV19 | CASSMRTSGSGQFF | TGTGCCAGTAGTATGCGGACTAGCGGGAGTGGGCAGTTCTTC
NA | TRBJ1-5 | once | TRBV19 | CASSKSEQPQHF | TGTGCCAGTAGTAAAAGCGAACAGCCCCAGCATTTT
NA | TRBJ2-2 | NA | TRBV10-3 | CAIGGDAVLHF | TGTGCCATCGGTGGGGACGCCGTTCTCCATTTT
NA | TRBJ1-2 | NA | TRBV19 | CASSIGPQGIYGYTF | TGTGCCAGTAGTATAGGCCCCCAGGGGATCTATGGCTACACCTTC
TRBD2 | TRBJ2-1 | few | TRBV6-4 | CASSVGAGGPRVEQFF | TGTGCCAGCAGTGTTGGAGCGGGGGGCCCCAGGGTTGAGCAGTTCTTC
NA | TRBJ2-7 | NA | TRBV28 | CASSSRLTGYSYEQYF | TGTGCCAGCAGTTCTCGTCTGACAGGATACTCCTACGAGCAGTACTTC
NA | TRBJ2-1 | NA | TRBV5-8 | CASSWDNEQFF | TGTGCCAGCAGCTGGGACAATGAGCAGTTCTTC
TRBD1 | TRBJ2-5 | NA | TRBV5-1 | CASSYGYETGETQYF | TGCGCCAGCAGTTATGGGTATGAGACAGGGGAGACCCAGTACTTC
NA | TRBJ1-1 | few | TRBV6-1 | CASKSLMNTEAFF | TGTGCCAGCAAGTCACTGATGAACACTGAAGCTTTCTTT
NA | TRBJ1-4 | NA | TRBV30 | CAWSSGMGAYEKLFF | TGTGCCTGGAGTTCGGGGATGGGGGCGTATGAAAAACTGTTTTTT
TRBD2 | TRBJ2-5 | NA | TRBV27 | CASLPLGEGLVVKTQYF | TGTGCCAGTCTCCCTTTAGGGGAGGGCCTTGTCGTAAAGACCCAGTACTTC
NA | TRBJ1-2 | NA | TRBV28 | CASSSPAGVRGYTF | TGTGCCAGCAGTTCCCCGGCAGGGGTACGGGGCTACACCTTC
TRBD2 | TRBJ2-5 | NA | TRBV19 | CASSPRLAGGPETQYF | TGTGCCAGTAGTCCGAGACTAGCGGGAGGTCCCGAGACCCAGTACTTC
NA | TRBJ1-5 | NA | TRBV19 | CASKNRPSNQPQHF | TGTGCCAGTAAGAACCGACCTAGCAATCAGCCCCAGCATTTT
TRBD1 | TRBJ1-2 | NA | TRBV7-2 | CASSSGQGAARGYTF | TGTGCCAGCAGCAGCGGGCAGGGGGCCGCGAGGGGCTACACCTTC
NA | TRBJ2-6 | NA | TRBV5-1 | CASSLNVYGASGANVLTF | TGCGCCAGCAGCTTGAACGTTTACGGGGCCTCTGGGGCCAACGTCCTGACTTTC
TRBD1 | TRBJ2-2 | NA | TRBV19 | CASTRTGGGTGELFF | TGTGCCAGTACCCGGACAGGGGGCGGTACCGGGGAGCTGTTTTTT
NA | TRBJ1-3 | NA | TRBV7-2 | CASSLVTGGNTIYF | TGTGCCAGCAGCTTAGTGACAGGCGGAAACACCATATATTTT
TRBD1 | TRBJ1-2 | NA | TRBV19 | CASSTTQGLYGYTF | TGTGCCAGTAGCACCACACAGGGGCTCTATGGCTACACCTTC
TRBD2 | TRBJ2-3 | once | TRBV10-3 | CAISLAGVTDTQYF | TGTGCCATCAGCCTAGCGGGAGTAACAGATACGCAGTATTTT
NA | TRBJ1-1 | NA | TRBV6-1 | CASSQDSLNTEAFF | TGTGCCAGCAGTCAGGACAGCCTGAACACTGAAGCTTTCTTT
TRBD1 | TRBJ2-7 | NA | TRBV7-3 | CASSATGGINDEQYF | TGTGCCAGCAGCGCCACAGGGGGCATAAACGACGAGCAGTACTTC